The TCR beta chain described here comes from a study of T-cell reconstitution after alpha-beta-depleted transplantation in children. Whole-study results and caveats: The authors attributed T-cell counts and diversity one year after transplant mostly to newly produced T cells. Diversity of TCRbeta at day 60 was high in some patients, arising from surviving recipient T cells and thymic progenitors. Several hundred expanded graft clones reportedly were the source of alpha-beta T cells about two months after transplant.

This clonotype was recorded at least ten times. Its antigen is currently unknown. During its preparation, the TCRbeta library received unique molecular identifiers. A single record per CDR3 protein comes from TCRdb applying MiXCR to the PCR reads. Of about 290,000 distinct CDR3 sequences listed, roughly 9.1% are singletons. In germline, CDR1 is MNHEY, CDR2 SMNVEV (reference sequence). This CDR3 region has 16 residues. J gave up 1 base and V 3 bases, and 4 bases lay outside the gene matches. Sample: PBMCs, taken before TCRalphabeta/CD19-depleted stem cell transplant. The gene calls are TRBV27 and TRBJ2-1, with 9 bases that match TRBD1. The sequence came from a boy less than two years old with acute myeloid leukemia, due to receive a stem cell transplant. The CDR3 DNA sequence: TGTGCCAGCAGTTTGTCCGGGACAGGGTCCTACAATGAGCAGTTCTTC. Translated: CASSLSGTGSYNEQFF.